This TCR beta chain originates from a study of shared clonotypes between healthy human individuals. The V end lost 0 bases, the J end lost 4 bases, and 10 bases lay between the germline ends. CDR1 and CDR2 from the germline V gene are MNHEY and SVGAGI. The CDR3 is made up of 15 amino acids. The study's findings and limits: Sampling included only blood; tissue repertoires likely differ.

Researchers divided each subset's genomic DNA evenly across several immunoSEQ plates. Sequencing used immunoSEQ multiplex PCR; TCRdb keeps in-frame clones, though not all of them. Of fewer than 600,000 clones listed, about four fifths are singletons. With respect to this clone: Antigen unknown.

Sequenced: PBMCs. The TCR comes from a woman aged 35 to 49 in good health. Some clones in this sample may be carry-over from other donors' samples. The chain joins TRBV6-5 to TRBJ1-3; D is ambiguous. Written as DNA, the CDR3 is TGTGCCAGCAGTTACTCGCCTACACAGGGAAACACCATATATTTT. It is translated as CASSYSPTQGNTIYF.